Listed here is a single T cell receptor (beta chain). This specimen comes from a study of blood T cell repertoires in COVID-19. Per the authors' pipeline: Reference gene primer amplification gave nucleated cell count estimates. Using immunoSEQ multiplex PCR, the repertoire was profiled, and TCRdb retains in-frame clones only, with some absent. The DNA was the basis for D and trimming; V, J and clone size are from that table. The table lists around 120,000 clones, more than 75% of them singletons. This CDR3 is 15 amino acids long. Germline CDR1 is MNHEY and CDR2 is SVGAGI. V lost 0 bases to trimming and J lost 7 bases, with 10 bases between them.

The source of this sequence is a human donor in a cohort sampled during active COVID-19. The sequencing sample was made of peripheral blood. The chain has TRBV6-5 and TRBJ1-6; D gene unclear. CDR3 nucleotide sequence: TGTGCCAGCAGTTACTCGGGCAGAATCAATTCACCCCTCCACTTT. Translation gives CASSYSGRINSPLHF.